This paragraph reports one T cell receptor (beta chain). Its antigen is not identified. This record comes from a study of T cells in Graves' hyperthyroidism and ophthalmopathy. The CDR3 regions of TCR beta were amplified from RNA transcripts. The HTBI set primed first-round TCR CDR3 RT-PCR. TCRdb re-derived calls from the multiplex PCR reads in MiXCR, one entry per CDR3 protein. This sample has about 480,000 distinct CDR3 sequences; around 14% occur once, and the top ten carry about 17%. Study findings and constraints: Before onset, by a median of approximately 6.2 months, the model predicted ophthalmopathy.

Germline values: CDR1 LNHDA, CDR2 SQIVND (reference sequence). V was pared by 4 bases and J by 4 bases, with 13 bases between. This CDR3 region has 14 residues. Over 18 months, lack of ophthalmopathy progression marked Graves' hyperthyroidism as stable. Diagnosis relied on clinical symptoms, serum thyroxine and TRAb, thyroid ultrasound and orbital computed tomography. V and J are TRBV19 and TRBJ2-5; D gene uncertain. Sequencing input: blood. This clonotype was obtained from a woman aged 18-29 years with Graves' hyperthyroidism. CDR3 sequence reads: CASSTDQALETQYF. The DNA for the CDR3 is TGTGCCAGTAGTACTGACCAAGCCCTAGAGACCCAGTACTTC.